The 14 T cell receptor beta chains given below trace back to one sample, sequenced in a study of healthy donors' naive CD4 and CD8 T cells (dated by TCRdb to about 2015). This sample was sequenced with a 454 GS FLX Titanium. A previously published linear amplification protocol was used to construct TCR libraries from about 490 ng of total RNA. In-frame beta chains were kept once TCRdb had trimmed the public reads at Q25 with fastp and called clones with MiXCR. Each record represents a unique CDR3 protein, reported with the most common genes and DNA among its rows. The sample records approximately 180,000 distinct CDR3 sequences, under 85% of which are singletons. The ten largest clonotypes hold 2% to 2.5% of the sample. The specimen sequenced was naive CD4+ and CD8+ T cells sorted from blood, pooled from several donors. Interpreted using the paper, the cell subset or site label stands for: FACS-sorted naive CD4+ (CD45RO-CD45RA+) and naive CD8+ (CD45RA+CD27bright) T cells. The receptors here all came from a pool of human donors in good health; the sample pools cells from several healthy donors.

The chain couples TRBV11-1 to TRBJ2-7; D not resolved. The CDR3 extends over 15 amino acids. The V end was cut by 0 bases, the J end by 3 bases, with 12 bases between. Germline V gives CDR1 SGHAT, CDR2 FQDESV (reference sequence). The CDR3: CASSLASPRNYEQYF. The CDR3 DNA sequence: TGTGCCAGCAGCTTAGCCTCCCCCAGAAACTACGAGCAGTACTTC.

The chain recombines TRBV5-1 with TRBJ2-6; possibly TRBD2 for D (5 bases). The CDR3 is made up of 15 amino acids. The V end lost 1 base, the J end lost 2 bases, and 7 bases lay between the germline ends. Per the germline V gene, CDR1 is SGHRS and CDR2 is YFSETQ. The CDR3 loop reads CASSLPGAGANVLTF. CDR3 bases: TGCGCCAGCAGCTTGCCCGGGGCTGGGGCCAACGTCCTGACTTTC.

This clonotype was counted between two and nine times. The V gene is TRBV29-1, the J gene TRBJ1-2, with D maybe TRBD1 (6 bases). The CDR3 sequence is 12 residues long. Germline CDR1 and CDR2: SQVTM and ANQGSEA. Trimming stripped 3 bases from V and 2 bases from J, with 7 bases between. The CDR3 spells CSVDRGNYGYTF. Written as DNA, the CDR3 is TGCAGCGTTGACAGGGGCAACTATGGCTACACCTTC. Combining the CDR3 with reference TRBV29-1 and TRBJ1-2 gives the whole variable domain SAVISQKPSRDICQRGTSLTIQCQVDSQVTMMFWYRQQPGQSLTLIATANQGSEATYESGFVIDKFPISRPNLTFSTLTVSNMSPEDSSIYLCSVDRGNYGYTFGSGTRLTVV.

J is TRBJ2-7 and V is TRBV6-1, with D possibly being TRBD1 (7 bases). Trimming took 5 bases from V and 3 from J, leaving 26 bases between them. This CDR3 comprises 18 residues. Germline values: CDR1 MNHNS, CDR2 SASEGT. CDR3 in DNA: TGTGCCAGCAGTTACTCGAAGGGTGGAGGGGGCTTTTTCTACGAGCAGTACTTC. As protein: CASSYSKGGGGFFYEQYF.

V and J are TRBV7-2 and TRBJ2-7, with D maybe TRBD1 (5 bases). The CDR3 contains 14 residues. The germline gives CDR1 SGHTA, CDR2 FQGNSA. V was shortened by 5 bases and J by 3 bases, with 14 bases between the two germline ends. CDR3 nucleotides: TGTGCCAGCAGCCAGGCCAGGGTTCTCTACGAGCAGTACTTC. It codes for CASSQARVLYEQYF. The complete variable domain, with remaining parts taken from reference TRBV7-2 and TRBJ2-7, reads GAGVSQSPSNKVTEKGKDVELRCDPISGHTALYWYRQSLGQGLEFLIYFQGNSAPDKSGLPSDRFSAERTGGSVSTLTIQRTQQEDSAVYLCASSQARVLYEQYFGPGTRLTVT.

J is TRBJ1-5 and V is TRBV6-2 or TRBV6-3; 7 bases align to TRBD1. The CDR3 extends over 14 amino acids. V trimming: 2 bases; J trimming: 9 bases; junction bases outside the gene matches: 7. CDR1 MNHEY and CDR2 SVGEGT come from the germline V gene. The CDR3 DNA follows: TGTGCCAGCAGTTACCCAGACAGGGCTGGGCCCCAGCATTTT. The encoded protein is CASSYPDRAGPQHF.

This clonotype showed up just once. J is TRBJ1-5 and V is TRBV6-2 or TRBV6-3, with D unclear. There are 14 residues in the CDR3. Deletions cut 2 bases from V and 3 bases from J, with 8 bases between. The germline CDR1 and CDR2 sequences are MNHEY and SVGEGT. In DNA form, the CDR3 reads TGTGCCAGCAGTTACCCGGGTCTCAATCAGCCCCAGCATTTT. This gives the protein CASSYPGLNQPQHF.

Note on this clonotype: This may arise from a read error, as a much more abundant clone is one base away. The final CDR3 position lacks the conserved phenylalanine or tryptophan, pointing to a likely read error. The rearrangement uses TRBV15 and TRBJ2-1, with 8 bases that match TRBD2. Germline CDR1 and CDR2: LNHNV and YYDKDF (reference sequence). The CDR3 is 15 residues long. Losses at the gene ends were 3 bases for V and 8 bases for J; bases not matched to a gene: 9. The CDR3 sequence: CATSSPGLASDEQFL. The CDR3 DNA follows: TGTGCCACCAGCAGCCCTGGACTAGCAAGCGATGAGCAGTTCCTC.

The chain is built from TRBV6-2 or TRBV6-3 and TRBJ2-7; 10 nucleotides align to TRBD1. Per the germline V gene, CDR1 is MNHEY and CDR2 is SVGEGT. The V gene end was trimmed by 8 bases and the J gene end by 12 bases; junction bases not matched to a gene: 7. The CDR3 sequence is 11 residues long. The CDR3 sequence: CASRGQGNLYF. CDR3 nucleotide sequence: TGTGCCAGCCGGGGACAGGGGAATCTGTACTTC.

V is TRBV6-5 and J is TRBJ2-7; D ambiguous. The CDR3 has 12 amino acids. The germline CDR1 and CDR2 sequences are MNHEY and SVGAGI. V was trimmed by 2 bases and J by 3 bases, leaving 5 bases between them. Written as DNA, the CDR3 is TGTGCCAGCAGTTACATGGGCTACGAGCAGTACTTC. Its protein is CASSYMGYEQYF.

The gene calls are TRBV20-1 and TRBJ2-3, with 12 bases identical to TRBD2. Losses at the gene ends were 6 bases for V and 7 bases for J; bases not matched to a gene: 8. The CDR3 length is 14 residues. The V gene's germline CDR1 is DFQATT and CDR2 SNEGSKA (reference sequence). The CDR3 DNA follows: TGCAGTGCGAGAACTAGCGGGAGGAGGTATACGCAGTATTTT. This translates into CSARTSGRRYTQYF.

DNA of the CDR3: TGCAGTACCACCGGGTCGGAGACCCAGTACTTC. Protein product: CSTTGSETQYF. The chain recombines TRBV20-1 with TRBJ2-5; D uncertain. V was trimmed by 8 bases and J by 5 bases, leaving 12 bases between them. CDR1 is DFQATT, CDR2 SNEGSKA, per germline (reference sequence). The CDR3 extends over 11 amino acids.

This clonotype was seen only a few times. The V and J genes are TRBV27 and TRBJ1-1, with TRBD1 matching over 9 bases. The CDR3 has 15 amino acids. CDR1 and CDR2 from the germline V gene are MNHEY and SMNVEV (reference sequence). The J segment lost 1 base and the V segment lost 4 bases, leaving 4 bases of the junction unmatched. CDR3 region: CASSWTGDRNTEAFF. CDR3 in DNA: TGTGCCAGCAGTTGGACAGGGGACCGGAACACTGAAGCTTTCTTT.

The chain joins TRBV12-5 to TRBJ1-1; D is uncertain. Deletions cut 4 bases from V and 0 bases from J, with 12 bases between. Per the germline V gene, CDR1 is LGHNT and CDR2 is FRNRAP. This CDR3 region has 15 residues. The CDR3 reads CASGYSGLMNTEAFF. In DNA form, the CDR3 reads TGTGCTAGTGGTTACAGTGGCCTTATGAACACTGAAGCTTTCTTT.